The T cell receptor (beta chain) described here comes from a study of blood T cell repertoires in COVID-19. Turning to the study itself: The samples span acute and convalescent COVID-19 from the United States, Italy and Spain. In each case, the material was cDNA or gDNA derived from T cells, B-cell-depleted T cells, or PBMCs.

Original methodology: Reference gene primer amplification gave estimated nucleated cell counts. Generated by immunoSEQ multiplex PCR, the TCRdb table keeps only in-frame clones and is missing some. That table gives V, J and clone size, and the DNA gave D and trimming. Among about 170,000 clones listed, about 90% were seen once. This CDR3 spans 16 amino acids. The germline V and J ends were trimmed by 4 bases and 2 bases, with 16 bases remaining between them. Germline V gene lookup returns CDR1 LGHNA and CDR2 YSLEER. While infection was still active, Seattle patients were enrolled and then followed longitudinally. This clone was seen a few times.

This clonotype was obtained from a man between 25 and 39 years old with COVID-19, enrolled during active disease. This chain connects TRBV4-3 to TRBJ2-3; maybe TRBD1 (8 bases). The material sequenced was peripheral blood. The CDR3 loop is CASSRSQGGNTDTQYF. Here the CDR3 DNA reads TGCGCCAGCAGCCGCTCACAGGGGGGGAACACAGATACGCAGTATTTT.